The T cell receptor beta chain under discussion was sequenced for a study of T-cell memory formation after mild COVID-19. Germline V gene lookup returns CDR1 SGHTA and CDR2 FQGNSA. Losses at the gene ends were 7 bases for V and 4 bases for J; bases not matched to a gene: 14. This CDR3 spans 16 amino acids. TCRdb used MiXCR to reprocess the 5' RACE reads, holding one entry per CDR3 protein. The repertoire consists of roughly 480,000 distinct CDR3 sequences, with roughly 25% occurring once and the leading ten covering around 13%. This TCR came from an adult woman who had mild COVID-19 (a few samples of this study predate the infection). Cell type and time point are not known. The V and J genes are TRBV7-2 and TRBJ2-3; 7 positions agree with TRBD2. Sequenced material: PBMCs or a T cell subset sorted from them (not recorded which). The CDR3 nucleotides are TGTGCCAGCAACCACAGGTGGGAGGGCCGGTCAGATACGCAGTATTTT. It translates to CASNHRWEGRSDTQYF. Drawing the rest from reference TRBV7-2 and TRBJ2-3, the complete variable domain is GAGVSQSPSNKVTEKGKDVELRCDPISGHTALYWYRQSLGQGLEFLIYFQGNSAPDKSGLPSDRFSAERTGGSVSTLTIQRTQQEDSAVYLCASNHRWEGRSDTQYFGPGTRLTVL.